The 17 T cell receptor beta chains below come from one sample, sequenced in a study of T cell changes during pregnancy in multiple sclerosis. This table comes from immunoSEQ multiplex PCR, and its TCRdb copy is limited to in-frame clones, with some not included. The sample lists approximately 48,000 clones, around 94% seen once, with about 5.5% in the top ten. The source was CD8+ T cells from peripheral blood mononuclear cells, collected before pregnancy. These receptors were collected from a female donor with multiple sclerosis, enrolled in a pregnancy study.

J is TRBJ1-1 and V is TRBV28, with a weak D call TRBD1 (5 bases). V was pared by 2 bases and J by 0 bases, with 16 bases between. The CDR3 covers 17 residues. Per the germline V gene, CDR1 is MDHEN and CDR2 is SYDVKM. Here the CDR3 DNA reads TGTGCCAGCAGTTTAAGCAGGTCAGACAGCATGAACACTGAAGCTTTCTTT. Translating gives CASSLSRSDSMNTEAFF.

The genes are TRBV14 and TRBJ2-7; D is perhaps TRBD2 (5 bases). CDR3 size: 14 residues. The ends were cut back, 0 bases at V and 3 bases at J, with 9 bases in the middle. Germline V gives CDR1 SGHDN, CDR2 FVKESK. The CDR3 DNA sequence: TGTGCCAGCAGCCAAGATTACGGGGACTACGAGCAGTACTTC. It translates to CASSQDYGDYEQYF. Together with reference TRBV14 and TRBJ2-7, the CDR3 gives the full variable domain: EAGVTQFPSHSVIEKGQTVTLRCDPISGHDNLYWYRRVMGKEIKFLLHFVKESKQDESGMPNNRFLAERTGGTYSTLKVQPAELEDSGVYFCASSQDYGDYEQYFGPGTRLTVT.

The CDR3 spells CAWSGQAPLSNQPQHF. For the CDR3, the DNA is TGTGCCTGGAGTGGCCAAGCCCCCCTCAGCAATCAGCCCCAGCATTTT. This chain links TRBV30 with TRBJ1-5; D unclear. The CDR3 runs 16 residues. Germline values: CDR1 GTSNPN, CDR2 SVGIG (reference sequence). V was cut by 1 base and J by 1 base, with 14 bases left in between.

The chain employs TRBV27 and TRBJ2-7; 8 bases align to TRBD1. The CDR3 loop spans 15 amino acids. Germline values: CDR1 MNHEY, CDR2 SMNVEV (reference sequence). Trimming removed 5 bases from V and 3 bases from J; junction bases left unmatched: 9. This CDR3 reads CASSQFGTGLYEQYF. The CDR3 region has the DNA TGTGCCAGCAGTCAGTTTGGGACAGGACTCTACGAGCAGTACTTC.

This chain links TRBV11-2 with TRBJ2-7; D not resolved. Germline V gene sequence: CDR1 SGHAT, CDR2 FQNNGV. Trimming shortened V by 0 bases and J by 4 bases, and 7 bases separated the two germline ends. The CDR3 is 13 amino acids. The CDR3 region has the DNA TGTGCCAGCAGCTTAGAGCTCCGGTACGAGCAGTACTTC. Amino acid sequence: CASSLELRYEQYF.

This chain links TRBV7-9 with TRBJ1-4; the D gene is possibly TRBD1 (5 bases). This CDR3 region has 14 residues. Germline loops: CDR1 SEHNR, CDR2 FQNEAQ (reference sequence). Trimming cost V 1 base and J 4 bases, with 7 bases left between them. The CDR3 bases are TGTGCCAGCAGCTTAGAAAGGGGTAATGAAAAACTGTTTTTT. Its protein is CASSLERGNEKLFF.

The J gene is TRBJ2-4, the V gene TRBV27, with 9 bases aligning to TRBD1. Unmatched junction bases numbered 7, after V lost 5 bases and J lost 8 bases. Per germline, CDR1 MNHEY and CDR2 SMNVEV (reference sequence). The CDR3 sequence is 14 residues long. DNA of the CDR3: TGTGCCAGCAGTCCAACAGGGGGCGGTGACATTCAGTACTTC. It codes for CASSPTGGGDIQYF.

The chain combines TRBV29-1 with TRBJ2-3; perhaps TRBD1 as D (6 bases). Deletions cut 7 bases from V and 4 bases from J, with 21 bases between. CDR1 and CDR2 from the germline V gene are SQVTM and ANQGSEA. The CDR3 extends over 15 amino acids. The CDR3 nucleotides read TGCAGCGGCCAGGGGCAGGGTCTCATCGCAGATACGCAGTATTTT. Its translation: CSGQGQGLIADTQYF.

The chain is built from TRBV19 and TRBJ1-5; no clear D gene. CDR3 length: 13 residues. The V and J ends lost 3 bases and 7 bases respectively, with 10 bases between them. Germline assignment: CDR1 LNHDA and CDR2 SQIVND (reference sequence). CDR3 in amino acids: CASSMVSGQPQHF. The CDR3 coding sequence is TGTGCCAGTAGTATGGTGTCGGGACAGCCCCAGCATTTT.

The chain has TRBV6-5 and TRBJ2-2, with D possibly TRBD2 on 6 matching bases. The CDR3 loop spans 15 amino acids. V was shortened by 6 bases and J by 10 bases, with 21 bases between the two germline ends. Germline CDR1 reads MNHEY; CDR2 reads SVGAGI. The CDR3 spells CASRQLLASLEELFF. In DNA form, the CDR3 reads TGTGCCAGCAGACAACTACTAGCTAGCTTGGAGGAGCTGTTTTTT.

The chain employs TRBV4-1 and TRBJ1-5; the match to TRBD1 covers 8 bases. Germline values: CDR1 MGHRA, CDR2 YSYEKL. Trimming cost V 4 bases and J 3 bases; bases outside gene matches: 11. The CDR3 totals 17 residues. This chain's CDR3 is CASSLGQGKGDNQPQHF. DNA for the CDR3: TGCGCCAGCAGCCTAGGACAGGGTAAAGGGGACAATCAGCCCCAGCATTTT.

V and J are TRBV27 and TRBJ2-1; possibly TRBD2 for D (5 bases). CDR1 MNHEY and CDR2 SMNVEV come from the germline V gene (reference sequence). The CDR3 has 16 residues. The ends were cut back, 0 bases at V and 0 bases at J, with 9 bases in the middle. CDR3 protein: CASSLSSVSSYNEQFF. The CDR3 DNA follows: TGTGCCAGCAGTTTATCTAGCGTGAGCTCCTACAATGAGCAGTTCTTC.

The V call is TRBV30, the J call TRBJ2-1, with D perhaps matching TRBD2 (6 bases). Germline loops: CDR1 GTSNPN, CDR2 SVGIG (reference sequence). The CDR3 loop spans 15 amino acids. Trimming shortened V by 3 bases and J by 0 bases, and 12 bases separated the two germline ends. CDR3 in DNA: TGTGCCTGGAGCGGGGACTGGAGCTCCTACAATGAGCAGTTCTTC. As protein: CAWSGDWSSYNEQFF.

This clone came up once. The chain carries TRBV7-8 and TRBJ2-7; the match to TRBD2 covers 9 bases. CDR3 length equals 16 residues. With V trimmed by 4 bases and J by 5 bases, 12 bases remained unmatched. The germline gives CDR1 SGHVS, CDR2 FQNEAQ. CDR3 amino acids: CASSSPVSGRFDEQYF. DNA for the CDR3: TGTGCCAGCAGCTCGCCTGTTAGCGGGAGATTCGACGAGCAGTACTTC.

The chain couples TRBV5-1 to TRBJ2-1, with D tentatively TRBD2 (6 bases). Germline CDR1 reads SGHRS; CDR2 reads YFSETQ. The CDR3 is 13 amino acids. Trimming shortened V by 4 bases and J by 8 bases, and 13 bases separated the two germline ends. The DNA of the CDR3 is TGCGCCAGCAGCGCGAGACTAGACCATGAGCAGTTCTTC. This gives the protein CASSARLDHEQFF.

This rearrangement joins TRBV27 to TRBJ2-3, with 10 bases aligning to TRBD1. Germline V lookup: CDR1 MNHEY, CDR2 SMNVEV (reference sequence). The CDR3 loop spans 16 amino acids. Germline trimming cut 5 bases from V and 8 bases from J; bases unmatched to any gene: 13. CDR3 in amino acids: CASSKPGQGTLGTQYF. The CDR3 DNA reads TGTGCCAGCAGTAAACCGGGACAGGGGACTCTTGGTACGCAGTATTTT.

V and J are TRBV15 and TRBJ2-1; perhaps TRBD1 as D (5 bases). V was trimmed by 8 bases and J by 7 bases, leaving 15 bases between them. The germline gives CDR1 LNHNV, CDR2 YYDKDF (reference sequence). The CDR3 length is 13 residues. The CDR3 loop reads CATELDRLNEQFF. CDR3 DNA sequence: TGTGCCACCGAACTTGACAGATTGAATGAGCAGTTCTTC.